The 9 T cell receptor beta chains below were found in one sample sequenced in a study of T cell responses to AZD1222 COVID-19 vaccine. Assay: immunoSEQ multiplex PCR; the TCRdb copy retains only in-frame clones and omits some. Among tens of thousands of clones listed, 84% were seen once. The source material was peripheral blood, sampled on day 0 of AZD1222 vaccination. The receptors originated from an adult in good health.

This chain joins TRBV2 and TRBJ1-6; tentative D call: TRBD1 (6 bases). Trimming cost V 2 bases and J 7 bases, with 18 bases left between them. Germline values: CDR1 SNHLY, CDR2 FYNNEI. The CDR3 has 17 amino acids. As DNA, the CDR3 is TGTGCCAGCAGTGAATGGGGGACGGTCACAGGGAATTCACCCCTCCACTTT. Protein: CASSEWGTVTGNSPLHF.

This clone was detected once. The chain carries TRBV3-1 (or the pseudogene TRBV3-2) and TRBJ2-7; a possible D gene is TRBD2 (7 bases). CDR1 is LGHDT and CDR2 is YNNKEL in the germline V gene (reference sequence). The CDR3 is 13 residues long. Trimming removed 8 bases from V and 4 bases from J, with 15 bases in between. CDR3 sequence reads: CASAGGLGYEQYF. CDR3 in DNA: TGTGCCAGCGCCGGGGGGCTCGGTTACGAGCAGTACTTC.

The rearrangement uses TRBV4-1 and TRBJ1-2; 12 bases are a match to TRBD1. The CDR3 totals 16 residues. V shed 6 bases and J 5 bases; nucleotides not matched to a gene: 10. Per germline, CDR1 MGHRA and CDR2 YSYEKL. CDR3 protein: CASRPSGQGAWYGYTF. In DNA form, the CDR3 reads TGCGCCAGCAGGCCCTCGGGACAGGGGGCCTGGTATGGCTACACCTTC.

V and J are TRBV6-5 and TRBJ1-4; 7 bases match TRBD1. Germline-derived CDR1 and CDR2 are MNHEY and SVGAGI. The CDR3 extends over 16 amino acids. Trimming cost V 3 bases and J 6 bases; bases outside gene matches: 10. The CDR3 protein is CASSYSSGGWDEKLFF. CDR3 nucleotide sequence: TGTGCCAGCAGTTATTCCTCAGGGGGTTGGGATGAAAAACTGTTTTTT.

This clone was counted a single time. CDR3 bases: TGTGCCAGCAGTGTAGGCAGCAGCGGGGGGCAAGAGACCCAGTACTTC. Its translation: CASSVGSSGGQETQYF. The chain couples TRBV6-1 to TRBJ2-5; 9 nucleotides match TRBD2. This CDR3 has 16 residues. CDR1 is MNHNS, CDR2 SASEGT, per germline. J was trimmed by 2 bases and V by 4 bases; bases with no gene match: 8.

The chain couples TRBV5-1 to TRBJ1-2, with 10 bases aligning to TRBD1. The CDR3 spans 16 residues. V lost 0 bases and J lost 7; bases outside the gene matches: 9. The germline gives CDR1 SGHRS, CDR2 YFSETQ. CDR3 amino acids: CASSLAPTGTGVGYTF. The DNA for the CDR3 is TGCGCCAGCAGCTTGGCCCCCACCGGGACAGGGGTTGGCTACACCTTC.

This chain joins TRBV6-5 and TRBJ1-2; tentative D call: TRBD1 (6 bases). The CDR3 contains 13 residues. CDR1 MNHEY and CDR2 SVGAGI come from the germline V gene. V was trimmed by 5 bases and J by 5 bases, leaving 12 bases between them. CDR3 nucleotide sequence: TGTGCCAGCAGTAGAACAGGGAAGTATGGCTACACCTTC. Its translation is CASSRTGKYGYTF.

J is TRBJ1-4 and V is TRBV2, with a weak D call TRBD1 (5 bases). The CDR3 is 14 residues long. Germline lookup yields CDR1 SNHLY and CDR2 FYNNEI. V was clipped by 4 bases and J by 8 bases, with 14 bases between them. The DNA for the CDR3 is TGTGCCAGCAGTGCAGGGAGAGGTTTCGAAAAACTGTTTTTT. Protein: CASSAGRGFEKLFF.

V gene TRBV10-3 combines with J gene TRBJ1-1, with TRBD1 matching 7 bases. Germline-derived CDR1 and CDR2 are ENHRY and SYGVKD. This CDR3 comprises 13 residues. The V segment lost 6 bases and the J segment 7 bases; nucleotides outside the gene matches: 8. The CDR3 nucleotides are TGTGCCATCAGGGACAGGCTAGGGGGTGAAGCTTTCTTT. Translated, it gives CAIRDRLGGEAFF.